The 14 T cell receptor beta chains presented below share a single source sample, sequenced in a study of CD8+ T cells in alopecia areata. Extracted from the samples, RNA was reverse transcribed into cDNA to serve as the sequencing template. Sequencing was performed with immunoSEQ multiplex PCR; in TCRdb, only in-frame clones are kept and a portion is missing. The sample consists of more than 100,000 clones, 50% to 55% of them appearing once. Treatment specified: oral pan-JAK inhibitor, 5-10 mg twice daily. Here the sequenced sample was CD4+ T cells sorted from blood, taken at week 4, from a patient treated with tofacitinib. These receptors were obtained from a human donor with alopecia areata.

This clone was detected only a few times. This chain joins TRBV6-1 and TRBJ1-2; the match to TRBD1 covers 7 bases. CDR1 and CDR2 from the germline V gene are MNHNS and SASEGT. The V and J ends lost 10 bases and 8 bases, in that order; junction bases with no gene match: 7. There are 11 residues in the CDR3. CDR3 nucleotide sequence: TGTGCCACCGCGGACAGGAGGGGCTACACCTTC. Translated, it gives CATADRRGYTF.

CDR3 sequence: CASSQMQGRDGYTF. The CDR3 region has the DNA TGCGCCAGCAGCCAAATGCAGGGGCGGGATGGCTACACCTTC. The J gene is TRBJ1-2, the V gene TRBV4-1; perhaps TRBD1 as D (6 bases). V was cut by 2 bases and J by 6 bases, with 13 bases left in between. The CDR3 extends over 14 amino acids. In germline, CDR1 is MGHRA, CDR2 YSYEKL.

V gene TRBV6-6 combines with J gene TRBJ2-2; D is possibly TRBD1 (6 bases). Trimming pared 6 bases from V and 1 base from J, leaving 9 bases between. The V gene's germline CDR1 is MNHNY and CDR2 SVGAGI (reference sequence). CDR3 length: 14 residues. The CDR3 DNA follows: TGTGCCAGCAGCTTGACAGGGAACACCGGGGAGCTGTTTTTT. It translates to CASSLTGNTGELFF.

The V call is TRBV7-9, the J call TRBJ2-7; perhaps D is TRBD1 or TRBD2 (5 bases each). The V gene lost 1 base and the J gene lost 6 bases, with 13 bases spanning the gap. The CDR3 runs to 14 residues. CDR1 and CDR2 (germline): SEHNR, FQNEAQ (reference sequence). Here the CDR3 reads CASSLVSTGAEQYF. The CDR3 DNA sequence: TGTGCCAGCAGCTTAGTCTCTACCGGGGCCGAGCAGTACTTC.

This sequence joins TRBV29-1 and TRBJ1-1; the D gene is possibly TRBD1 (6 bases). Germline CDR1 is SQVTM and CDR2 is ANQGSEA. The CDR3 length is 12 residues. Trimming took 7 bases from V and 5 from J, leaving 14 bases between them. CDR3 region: CSARGGGTEAFF. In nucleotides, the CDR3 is TGCAGCGCCAGAGGGGGTGGGACTGAAGCTTTCTTT.

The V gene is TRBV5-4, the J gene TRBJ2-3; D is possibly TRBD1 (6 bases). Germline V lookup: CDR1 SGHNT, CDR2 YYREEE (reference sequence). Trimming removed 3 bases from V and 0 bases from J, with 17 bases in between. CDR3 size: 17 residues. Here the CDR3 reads CASSSGGGGPSTDTQYF. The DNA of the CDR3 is TGTGCCAGCAGCTCCGGAGGTGGGGGCCCTAGCACAGATACGCAGTATTTT.

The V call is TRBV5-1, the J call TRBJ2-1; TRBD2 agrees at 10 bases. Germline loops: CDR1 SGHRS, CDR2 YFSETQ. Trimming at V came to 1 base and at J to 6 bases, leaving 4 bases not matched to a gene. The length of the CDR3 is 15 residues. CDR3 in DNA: TGCGCCAGCAGCTTGCTCCCTAGCGGGAGCAATGAGCAGTTCTTC. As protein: CASSLLPSGSNEQFF.

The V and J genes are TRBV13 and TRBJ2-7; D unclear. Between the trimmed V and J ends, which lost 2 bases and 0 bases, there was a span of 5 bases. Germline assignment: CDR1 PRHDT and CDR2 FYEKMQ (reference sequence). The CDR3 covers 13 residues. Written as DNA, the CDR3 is TGTGCCAGCAGCTTAAGGGTCTCCTACGAGCAGTACTTC. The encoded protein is CASSLRVSYEQYF.

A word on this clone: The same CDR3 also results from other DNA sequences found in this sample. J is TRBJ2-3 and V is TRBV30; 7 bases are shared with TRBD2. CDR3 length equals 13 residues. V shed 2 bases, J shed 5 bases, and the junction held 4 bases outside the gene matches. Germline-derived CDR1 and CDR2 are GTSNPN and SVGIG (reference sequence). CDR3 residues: CAWSPGGVDTQYF. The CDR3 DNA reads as TGTGCCTGGAGTCCTGGGGGGGTAGATACGCAGTATTTT.

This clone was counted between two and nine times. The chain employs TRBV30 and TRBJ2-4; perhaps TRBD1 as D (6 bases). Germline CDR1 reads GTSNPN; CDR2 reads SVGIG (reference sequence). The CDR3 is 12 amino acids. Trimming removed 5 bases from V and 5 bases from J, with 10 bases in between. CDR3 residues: CAWGRGENIQYF. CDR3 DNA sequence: TGTGCCTGGGGCAGGGGAGAAAACATTCAGTACTTC.

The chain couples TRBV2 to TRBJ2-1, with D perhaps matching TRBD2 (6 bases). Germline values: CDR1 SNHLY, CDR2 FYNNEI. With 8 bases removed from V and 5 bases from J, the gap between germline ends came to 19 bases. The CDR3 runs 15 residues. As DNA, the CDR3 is TGTGCCAGCGTGAAATATTCGGGAGAAAACAATGAGCAGTTCTTC. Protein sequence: CASVKYSGENNEQFF.

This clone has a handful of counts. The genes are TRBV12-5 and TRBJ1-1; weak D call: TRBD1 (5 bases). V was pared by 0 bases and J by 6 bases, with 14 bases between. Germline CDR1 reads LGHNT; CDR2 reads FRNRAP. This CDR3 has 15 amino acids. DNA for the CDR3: TGTGCTAGTGGTTTGGTAGTTGGGACCCACGCTGAAGCTTTCTTT. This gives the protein CASGLVVGTHAEAFF.

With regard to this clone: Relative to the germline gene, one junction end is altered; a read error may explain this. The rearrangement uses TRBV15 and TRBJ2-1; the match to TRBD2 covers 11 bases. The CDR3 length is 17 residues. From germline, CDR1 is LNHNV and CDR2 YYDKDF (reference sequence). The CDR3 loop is CATSRISGRAVYNEQFF. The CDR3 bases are TGTGCCACCAGCAGGATTAGCGGGAGGGCCGTCTACAATGAGCAATTCTTC. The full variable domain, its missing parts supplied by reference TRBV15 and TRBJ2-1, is DAMVIQNPRYQVTQFGKPVTLSCSQTLNHNVMYWYQQKSSQAPKLLFHYYDKDFNNEADTPDNFQSRRPNTSFCFLDIRSPGLGDTAMYLCATSRISGRAVYNEQFFGPGTRLTVL.

CDR3 DNA: TGTGCCAGCAGCTTTCTCGGGTTGAACTCCTACAATGAGCAGTTCTTC. Its translation is CASSFLGLNSYNEQFF. This sequence joins TRBV5-6 and TRBJ2-1; D uncertain. Germline CDR1 is SGHDT and CDR2 is YYEEEE. Trimming cost V 2 bases and J 0 bases, with 12 bases left between them. The CDR3 loop spans 16 amino acids.